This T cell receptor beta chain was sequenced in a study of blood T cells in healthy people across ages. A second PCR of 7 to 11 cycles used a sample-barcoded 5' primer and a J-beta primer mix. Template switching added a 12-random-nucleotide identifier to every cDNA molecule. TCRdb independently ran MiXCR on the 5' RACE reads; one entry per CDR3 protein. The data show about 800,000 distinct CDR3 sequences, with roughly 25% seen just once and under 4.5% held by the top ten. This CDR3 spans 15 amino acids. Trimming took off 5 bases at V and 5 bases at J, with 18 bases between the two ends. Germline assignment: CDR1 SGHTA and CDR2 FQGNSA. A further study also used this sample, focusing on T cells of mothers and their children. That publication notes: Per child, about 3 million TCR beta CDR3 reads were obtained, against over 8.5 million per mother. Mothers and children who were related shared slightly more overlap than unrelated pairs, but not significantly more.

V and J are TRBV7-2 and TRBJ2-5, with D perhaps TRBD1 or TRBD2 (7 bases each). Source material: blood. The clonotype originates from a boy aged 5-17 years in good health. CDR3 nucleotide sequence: TGTGCCAGCAGCCGGATGGGAGGGGGCGGGGAGACCCAGTACTTC. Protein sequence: CASSRMGGGGETQYF.